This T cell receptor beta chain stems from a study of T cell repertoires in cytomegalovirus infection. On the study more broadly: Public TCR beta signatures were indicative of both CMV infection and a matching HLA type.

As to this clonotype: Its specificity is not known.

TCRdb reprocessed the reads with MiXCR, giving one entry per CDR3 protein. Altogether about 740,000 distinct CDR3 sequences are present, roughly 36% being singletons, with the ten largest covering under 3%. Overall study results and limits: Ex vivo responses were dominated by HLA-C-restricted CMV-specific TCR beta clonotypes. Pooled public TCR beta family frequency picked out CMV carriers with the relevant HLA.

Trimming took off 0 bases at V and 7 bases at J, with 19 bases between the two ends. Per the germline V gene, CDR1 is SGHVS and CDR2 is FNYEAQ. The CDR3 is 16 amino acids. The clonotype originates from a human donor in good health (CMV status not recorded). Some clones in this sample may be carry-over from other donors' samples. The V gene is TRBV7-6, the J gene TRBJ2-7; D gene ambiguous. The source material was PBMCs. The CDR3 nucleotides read TGTGCCAGCAGCTTAGCTGCGGAGTCTGAGGATTGGGAGCAGTACTTC. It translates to CASSLAAESEDWEQYF.